The entry that follows covers one T cell receptor beta chain sequence. Per germline, CDR1 SGHRS and CDR2 YFSETQ. The V segment lost 4 bases and the J segment 6 bases; nucleotides outside the gene matches: 9. This CDR3 has 16 amino acids. The protocol was immunoSEQ multiplex PCR, while the TCRdb copy is restricted to in-frame clones and leaves out a portion. In the table there are 73,000 or so clones, more than 75% of which are singletons. This record belongs to a study of control samples from healthy donors and cancer patients. The sequence was collected from a woman in her fifties or sixties in good health. The V call is TRBV5-1, the J call TRBJ2-2; TRBD1 matches 10 bases. The sequenced sample consisted of blood. CDR3 sequence (DNA): TGCGCCAGCAGCCTAAGACAGGGGGCGATTGCCGGGGAGCTGTTTTTT. Its protein product is CASSLRQGAIAGELFF.